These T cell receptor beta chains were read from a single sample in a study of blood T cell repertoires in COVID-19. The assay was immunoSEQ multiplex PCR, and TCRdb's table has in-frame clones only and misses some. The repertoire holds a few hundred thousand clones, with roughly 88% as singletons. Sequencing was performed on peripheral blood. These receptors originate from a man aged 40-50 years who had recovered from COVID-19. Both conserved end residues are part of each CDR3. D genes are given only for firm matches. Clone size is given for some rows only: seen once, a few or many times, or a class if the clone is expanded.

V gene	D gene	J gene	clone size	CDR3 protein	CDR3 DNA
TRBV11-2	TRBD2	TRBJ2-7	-	CASSSRYGTSETYEQYF	TGTGCCAGCAGCTCCAGATACGGGACTAGCGAAACCTACGAGCAGTACTTC
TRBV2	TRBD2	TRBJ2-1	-	CASSERLAGGPEGNEQFF	TGTGCCAGCAGTGAGAGACTAGCGGGAGGGCCGGAAGGGAATGAGCAGTTCTTC
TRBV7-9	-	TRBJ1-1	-	CASSKQGGTEAFF	TGTGCCAGCAGCAAACAGGGAGGGACTGAAGCTTTCTTT
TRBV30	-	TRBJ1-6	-	CAWGISGRGSSPLHF	TGTGCCTGGGGTATATCGGGCAGGGGAAGTTCACCCCTCCACTTT
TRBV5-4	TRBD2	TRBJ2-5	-	CASSTRTSGRETQYF	TGTGCCAGCAGCACGAGGACTAGCGGACGGGAGACCCAGTACTTC
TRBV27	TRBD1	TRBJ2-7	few	CASSLITGAEQYF	TGTGCCAGCAGTTTAATTACAGGGGCCGAGCAGTACTTC
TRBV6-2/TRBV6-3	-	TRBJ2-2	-	CASSKTIAANTGELFF	TGTGCCAGCAGTAAAACGATAGCGGCGAACACCGGGGAGCTGTTTTTT
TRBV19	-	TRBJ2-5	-	CASSITSSQETQYF	TGTGCCAGTAGTATCACTAGCTCCCAAGAGACCCAGTACTTC
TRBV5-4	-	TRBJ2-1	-	CASSLSRINEQFF	TGTGCCAGCAGCTTGTCGCGGATCAATGAGCAGTTCTTC
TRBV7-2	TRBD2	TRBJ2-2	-	CASSSSGRPNTGELFF	TGTGCCAGCAGCTCTAGCGGGAGGCCGAACACCGGGGAGCTGTTTTTT
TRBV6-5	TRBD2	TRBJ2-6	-	CASSYRGAGANVLTF	TGTGCCAGCAGTTACCGGGGGGCTGGGGCCAACGTCCTGACTTTC
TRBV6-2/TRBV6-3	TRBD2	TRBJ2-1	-	CASSSLALYNEQFF	TGTGCCAGCAGTTCACTAGCGCTATACAATGAGCAGTTCTTC
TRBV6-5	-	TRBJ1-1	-	CASSRGGATEAFF	TGTGCCAGCAGCCGGGGGGGGGCCACTGAAGCTTTCTTT
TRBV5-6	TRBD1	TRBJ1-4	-	CASSPDRDEKLFF	TGTGCCAGCAGCCCAGACAGGGACGAAAAACTGTTTTTT
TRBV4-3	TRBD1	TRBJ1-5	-	CASSRSLPSGGRDNQPQHF	TGCGCCAGCAGCCGGTCTCTTCCCTCAGGGGGTCGGGACAATCAGCCCCAGCATTTT
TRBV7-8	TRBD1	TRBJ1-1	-	CASSFRQGNTEAFF	TGTGCCAGCAGCTTTCGACAGGGGAACACTGAAGCTTTCTTT
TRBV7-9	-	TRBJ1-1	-	CASSSGRLGPGGNTEAFF	TGTGCCAGCAGCTCTGGCAGACTTGGACCGGGAGGAAACACTGAAGCTTTCTTT
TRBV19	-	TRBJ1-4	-	CASSKQPGATNEKLFF	TGTGCCAGTAGTAAGCAGCCGGGAGCAACTAATGAAAAACTGTTTTTT
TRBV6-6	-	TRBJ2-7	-	CASSPLGGANQYF	TGTGCCAGCAGCCCCCTTGGTGGGGCTAACCAGTACTTC
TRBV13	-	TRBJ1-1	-	CASSQASMTEAFF	TGTGCCAGCAGCCAAGCGTCGATGACTGAAGCTTTCTTT
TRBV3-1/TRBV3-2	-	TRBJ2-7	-	CASSQEGTLGEQYF	TGTGCCAGCAGCCAAGAAGGGACATTAGGCGAGCAGTACTTC
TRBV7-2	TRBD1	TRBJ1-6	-	CASGTGFPSPLHF	TGTGCCAGTGGGACAGGGTTTCCTTCACCCCTCCACTTT
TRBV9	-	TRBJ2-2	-	CASSPTTNTGELFF	TGTGCCAGCAGCCCCACAACGAACACCGGGGAGCTGTTTTTT
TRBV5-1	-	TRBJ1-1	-	CASSLSLDSGAVTEAFF	TGCGCCAGCAGCTTGTCGTTGGACTCCGGCGCGGTGACTGAAGCTTTCTTT
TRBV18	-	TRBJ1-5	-	CASSPSGGAPNQPQHF	TGTGCCAGCTCACCCTCCGGAGGGGCCCCCAATCAGCCCCAGCATTTT
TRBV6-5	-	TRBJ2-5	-	CAATSAVSRKTQYF	TGTGCCGCCACCTCAGCGGTTTCTCGGAAGACCCAGTACTTC
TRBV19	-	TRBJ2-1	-	CASSIDMGPEQFF	TGTGCCAGTAGTATAGATATGGGGCCTGAGCAGTTCTTC
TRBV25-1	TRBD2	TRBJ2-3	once	CASSESGEKGTQYF	TGTGCCAGCAGTGAAAGCGGGGAAAAGGGTACGCAGTATTTT
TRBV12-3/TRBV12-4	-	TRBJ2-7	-	CASSYTYEQYF	TGTGCCAGCAGTTACACCTACGAGCAGTACTTC
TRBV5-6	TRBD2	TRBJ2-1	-	CASSLSSGVYNEQFF	TGTGCCAGCAGCTTGAGTAGCGGGGTATACAATGAGCAGTTCTTC
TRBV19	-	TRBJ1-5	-	CASSIVPGFNQPQHF	TGTGCCAGTAGTATAGTACCGGGTTTCAATCAGCCCCAGCATTTT
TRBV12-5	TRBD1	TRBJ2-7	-	CASGRPDRASEQYF	TGTGCTAGTGGTCGCCCGGACAGGGCGAGCGAGCAGTACTTC
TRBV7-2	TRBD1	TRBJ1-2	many	CASSFRQGDGYTF	TGTGCCAGCAGCTTTCGACAGGGGGATGGCTACACCTTC
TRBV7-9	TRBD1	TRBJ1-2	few	CASSSGQGVGYGYTF	TGTGCCAGCAGCTCGGGACAGGGCGTGGGCTATGGCTACACCTTC
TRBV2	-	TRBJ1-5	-	CASNRDSQPQHF	TGTGCCAGCAACAGGGATAGTCAGCCCCAGCATTTT
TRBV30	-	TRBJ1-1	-	CAWSERGALGTEAFF	TGTGCCTGGAGTGAAAGGGGCGCATTGGGCACTGAAGCTTTCTTT
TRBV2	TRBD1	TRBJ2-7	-	CASSSYTGGGEQYF	TGTGCCAGCAGTAGCTACACAGGGGGCGGCGAGCAGTACTTC
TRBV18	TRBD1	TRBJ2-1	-	CASSPYGTGANEQFF	TGTGCCAGCTCACCCTACGGGACAGGGGCAAATGAGCAGTTCTTC
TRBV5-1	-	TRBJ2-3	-	CASSFDQGDTQYF	TGCGCCAGCAGCTTCGACCAGGGAGATACGCAGTATTTT
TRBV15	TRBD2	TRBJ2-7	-	CATSARSGGGAYEQYF	TGTGCCACCAGCGCCCGATCTGGCGGGGGGGCCTACGAGCAGTACTTC
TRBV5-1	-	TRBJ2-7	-	CASSPQGLSYEQYF	TGCGCCAGCAGCCCCCAGGGGCTCTCCTACGAGCAGTACTTC
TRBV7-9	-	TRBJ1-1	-	CASSFQSLRNTEAFF	TGTGCCAGCAGCTTTCAAAGCCTGAGGAACACTGAAGCTTTCTTT
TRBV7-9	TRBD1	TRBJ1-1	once	CASSPGQTMNTEAFF	TGTGCCAGCAGCCCGGGACAGACAATGAACACTGAAGCTTTCTTT
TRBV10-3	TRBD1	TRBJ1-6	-	CATFDRAGFNSPLHF	TGTGCCACCTTCGACAGGGCGGGCTTTAATTCACCCCTCCACTTT
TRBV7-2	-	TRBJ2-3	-	CASSLYGSGADTQYF	TGTGCCAGCAGCTTATACGGGAGCGGCGCAGATACGCAGTATTTT
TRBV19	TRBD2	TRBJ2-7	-	CASSRTSGRALEMFREQYF	TGTGCCAGTAGTAGGACTAGCGGGAGGGCCTTGGAAATGTTTCGCGAGCAGTACTTC
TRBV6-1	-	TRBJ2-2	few	CASSESRNTGELFF	TGTGCCAGCAGTGAGTCCAGGAACACCGGGGAGCTGTTTTTT
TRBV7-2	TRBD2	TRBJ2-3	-	CASSLATAGGTDTQYF	TGTGCCAGCAGCTTAGCTACAGCGGGAGGGACAGATACGCAGTATTTT
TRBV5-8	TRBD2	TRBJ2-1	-	CASSGLAGDNEQFF	TGTGCCAGCAGCGGACTAGCGGGGGACAATGAGCAGTTCTTC
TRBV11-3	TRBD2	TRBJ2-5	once	CASSPSRGDQETQYF	TGTGCCAGCAGCCCCTCACGGGGGGACCAAGAGACCCAGTACTTC
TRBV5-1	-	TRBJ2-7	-	CASSSSGRLYEQYF	TGCGCCAGCAGCTCCTCGGGTCGGCTCTACGAGCAGTACTTC
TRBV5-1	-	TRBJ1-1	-	CASSPSGTEAFF	TGCGCCAGCAGCCCGTCGGGCACTGAAGCTTTCTTT
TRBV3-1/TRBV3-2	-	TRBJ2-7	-	CASSQVLLWQGTMYF	TGTGCCAGCAGCCAAGTACTGTTATGGCAGGGAACGATGTACTTC
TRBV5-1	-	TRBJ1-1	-	CASRLQEGRLNTEAFF	TGCGCCAGCAGACTTCAGGAGGGGCGATTGAACACTGAAGCTTTCTTT
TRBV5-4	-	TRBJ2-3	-	CASSLELVTDTQYF	TGTGCCAGCAGCTTGGAGCTAGTCACAGATACGCAGTATTTT
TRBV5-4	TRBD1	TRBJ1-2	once	CASSLMPGQGAYGYTF	TGTGCCAGCAGCTTAATGCCGGGACAGGGGGCGTATGGCTACACCTTC
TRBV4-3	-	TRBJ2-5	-	CASSQGSEETQYF	TGCGCCAGCAGCCAAGGGAGCGAGGAGACCCAGTACTTC
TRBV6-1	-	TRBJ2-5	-	CASSEARGETQYF	TGTGCCAGCAGTGAAGCGCGAGGGGAGACCCAGTACTTC
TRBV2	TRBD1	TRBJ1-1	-	CASRYTGTALNTEAFF	TGTGCCAGCCGCTATACCGGGACAGCCTTGAACACTGAAGCTTTCTTT
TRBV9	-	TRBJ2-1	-	CASARYNEQFF	TGTGCCAGCGCTAGGTACAATGAGCAGTTCTTC